Shown below are 2 T cell receptor beta chains from a single sample sequenced in a study of blood T cell repertoires in COVID-19. TCRdb's table, derived via immunoSEQ multiplex PCR, lists solely in-frame clones and lacks some. Among 180,000 or so clones listed, approximately 86% were seen once. Specimen: peripheral blood. The source of these receptors is a man younger than 30 with acute or convalescent COVID-19.

The rearrangement joins TRBV4-2 to TRBJ1-3; 7 positions agree with TRBD1. The V gene's germline CDR1 is LGHNA and CDR2 YNFKEQ. This CDR3 contains 17 residues. The trim removed 0 bases at V and 6 bases at J, leaving 11 bases unmatched. CDR3 nucleotides: TGTGCCAGCAGCCAAGATATAGGCAGGGGGAAAATAAACACCATATATTTT. The encoded protein is CASSQDIGRGKINTIYF.

The chain couples TRBV6-5 to TRBJ2-7, with D unresolved. Trimming pared 0 bases from V and 2 bases from J, leaving 8 bases between. The CDR3 runs to 14 residues. Germline CDR1 reads MNHEY; CDR2 reads SVGAGI. CDR3 sequence: CASSYSARTYEQYF. DNA for the CDR3: TGTGCCAGCAGTTACTCGGCCAGGACCTACGAGCAGTACTTC.